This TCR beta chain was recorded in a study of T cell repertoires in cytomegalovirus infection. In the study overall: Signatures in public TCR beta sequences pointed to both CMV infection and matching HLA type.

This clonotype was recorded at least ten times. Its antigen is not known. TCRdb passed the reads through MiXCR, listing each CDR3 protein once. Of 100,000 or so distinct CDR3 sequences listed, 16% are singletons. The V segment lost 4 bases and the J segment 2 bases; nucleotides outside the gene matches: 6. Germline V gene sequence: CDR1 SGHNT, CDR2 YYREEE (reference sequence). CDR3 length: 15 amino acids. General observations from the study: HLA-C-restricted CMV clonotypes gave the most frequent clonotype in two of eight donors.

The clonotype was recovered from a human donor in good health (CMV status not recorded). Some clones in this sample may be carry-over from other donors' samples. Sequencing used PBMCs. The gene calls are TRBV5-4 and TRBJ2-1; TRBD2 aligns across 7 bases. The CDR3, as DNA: TGTGCCAGCAGCGTCCCCCGGGGGGCCTACAATGAGCAGTTCTTC. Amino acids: CASSVPRGAYNEQFF.